This entry is about one T cell receptor (beta chain). Which antigen it targets is not known. Within one base of it there is no much larger clone, and no base qualities were kept. Two independent genomic DNA replicates were amplified for each sample, with approximately 0.5 ug used for blood and about 1.5 ug for tumor or normal breast. TCRB sequencing of genomic DNA was carried out with the ImmunoSeq Intro kit according to the manufacturer's instructions. The multiplex PCR ran for around 30 cycles using proprietary primers and spike-in control sequences for absolute quantification. Single-end 150-bp reads were used to sequence an 87-bp fragment covering the CDR3 and the flanking V and J genes. Each lane of an Illumina MiSeq running version 3.0 chemistry carried seven multiplexed samples, with two replicates apiece. As for the original processing: Raw data were processed with the vendor's proprietary pipeline, and both replicates were merged into a single result per sample. A clonotype was defined as productive rearrangements that share the same V-gene family, CDR3 amino acid sequence and J-gene segment. To compute clonality, the normalized Shannon entropy (Pielou evenness) of TCRB abundances was subtracted from 1. T cell density was estimated by dividing total templates by the number of input cells inferred from the DNA input amount. Recon, run with its default parameters, was used to estimate overall repertoire diversity and clonality. Clonotypes with over 0.1% abundance in tumor and at least 32-fold higher abundance in tumor than in normal breast were defined as tumor-enriched. This is the immuneACCESS table as TCRdb keeps it, with only in-frame sequences that have V and J called. A part of the clones is gone; compared with another copy, unresolved V genes explain less than half, and the rest is unexplained. V, J and clone size were drawn from that table, and D and trimming were deduced from the DNA. Here the sample has tens of thousands of clones; 65% to 80% occur a single time. The biggest ten clones account for more than 3% of the sample.

V is clipped by 4 bases and J by 0 bases, and the sequence between their germline boundaries is 8 bases long. Sequences SGHDT (CDR1) and YYEEEE (CDR2) are obtained from the germline V gene. The CDR3, cysteine through phenylalanine, is 14 amino acids long. The sequence is cut down to CDR3 DNA, 42 bases in frame from base 1. This sample is drawn from a study of early stage breast cancer tumors (dated by TCRdb to 2015 to 2018). For context, the study as a whole: Of the 16 invasive breast tumors, roughly 13 were found to be estrogen receptor-positive, progesterone receptor-positive and HER2-negative. Across all samples, 2.5 million to 3 million templates representing over a million unique clonotypes were detected. About 65% of the 12 ER+/PR+/HER2- tumors were invasive ductal carcinomas, while the other four were invasive lobular carcinomas. The average read coverage per sample was roughly 10-fold.

The study profiled bulk TCR beta-chain repertoires in matched peripheral blood, tumor and adjacent normal breast tissue taken from about 16 patients with early-stage breast cancer. Before surgery, roughly 4.5-11 mL of whole blood was collected into EDTA tubes and then processed within 2 hours. Ficoll-Paque centrifugation in SepMate-50 tubes was used to isolate peripheral blood mononuclear cells. PBMCs were cryopreserved in roughly 90% FBS with roughly 10% DMSO in aliquots of about 1.7 to 4.5 million cells and stored in liquid nitrogen. The Qiagen AllPrep DNA/RNA Mini kit was used to extract genomic DNA. The research as a whole found: Repertoires from blood and normal breast were more alike than repertoires from blood and tumor, and in about 90% of the 16 patients, comparing each tissue with blood separated tumor from normal. Chain pairing and functional markers such as CD4, CD8 and FOXP3 were missed by bulk genomic DNA sequencing of unsorted cells. Analysis by tumor subtype was prevented by the small cohort size. Tumors showed roughly 2.7-fold higher T cell density and higher clonality than adjacent normal breast tissue. Enriched TCRB sequences shared across patients were found to be mostly commonly generated sequences that were unlikely to play an important role in the tumor microenvironment.

The chain couples TRBV5-6 to TRBJ1-5; the D segment cannot be called with confidence. The clonotype originates from a person between 60 and 69 years old with breast cancer. The sequenced material came from blood. Here is the DNA: TGTGCCAGCAGCCGCTCCTATAGCAATCAGCCCCAGCATTTT. This sequence encodes CASSRSYSNQPQHF.